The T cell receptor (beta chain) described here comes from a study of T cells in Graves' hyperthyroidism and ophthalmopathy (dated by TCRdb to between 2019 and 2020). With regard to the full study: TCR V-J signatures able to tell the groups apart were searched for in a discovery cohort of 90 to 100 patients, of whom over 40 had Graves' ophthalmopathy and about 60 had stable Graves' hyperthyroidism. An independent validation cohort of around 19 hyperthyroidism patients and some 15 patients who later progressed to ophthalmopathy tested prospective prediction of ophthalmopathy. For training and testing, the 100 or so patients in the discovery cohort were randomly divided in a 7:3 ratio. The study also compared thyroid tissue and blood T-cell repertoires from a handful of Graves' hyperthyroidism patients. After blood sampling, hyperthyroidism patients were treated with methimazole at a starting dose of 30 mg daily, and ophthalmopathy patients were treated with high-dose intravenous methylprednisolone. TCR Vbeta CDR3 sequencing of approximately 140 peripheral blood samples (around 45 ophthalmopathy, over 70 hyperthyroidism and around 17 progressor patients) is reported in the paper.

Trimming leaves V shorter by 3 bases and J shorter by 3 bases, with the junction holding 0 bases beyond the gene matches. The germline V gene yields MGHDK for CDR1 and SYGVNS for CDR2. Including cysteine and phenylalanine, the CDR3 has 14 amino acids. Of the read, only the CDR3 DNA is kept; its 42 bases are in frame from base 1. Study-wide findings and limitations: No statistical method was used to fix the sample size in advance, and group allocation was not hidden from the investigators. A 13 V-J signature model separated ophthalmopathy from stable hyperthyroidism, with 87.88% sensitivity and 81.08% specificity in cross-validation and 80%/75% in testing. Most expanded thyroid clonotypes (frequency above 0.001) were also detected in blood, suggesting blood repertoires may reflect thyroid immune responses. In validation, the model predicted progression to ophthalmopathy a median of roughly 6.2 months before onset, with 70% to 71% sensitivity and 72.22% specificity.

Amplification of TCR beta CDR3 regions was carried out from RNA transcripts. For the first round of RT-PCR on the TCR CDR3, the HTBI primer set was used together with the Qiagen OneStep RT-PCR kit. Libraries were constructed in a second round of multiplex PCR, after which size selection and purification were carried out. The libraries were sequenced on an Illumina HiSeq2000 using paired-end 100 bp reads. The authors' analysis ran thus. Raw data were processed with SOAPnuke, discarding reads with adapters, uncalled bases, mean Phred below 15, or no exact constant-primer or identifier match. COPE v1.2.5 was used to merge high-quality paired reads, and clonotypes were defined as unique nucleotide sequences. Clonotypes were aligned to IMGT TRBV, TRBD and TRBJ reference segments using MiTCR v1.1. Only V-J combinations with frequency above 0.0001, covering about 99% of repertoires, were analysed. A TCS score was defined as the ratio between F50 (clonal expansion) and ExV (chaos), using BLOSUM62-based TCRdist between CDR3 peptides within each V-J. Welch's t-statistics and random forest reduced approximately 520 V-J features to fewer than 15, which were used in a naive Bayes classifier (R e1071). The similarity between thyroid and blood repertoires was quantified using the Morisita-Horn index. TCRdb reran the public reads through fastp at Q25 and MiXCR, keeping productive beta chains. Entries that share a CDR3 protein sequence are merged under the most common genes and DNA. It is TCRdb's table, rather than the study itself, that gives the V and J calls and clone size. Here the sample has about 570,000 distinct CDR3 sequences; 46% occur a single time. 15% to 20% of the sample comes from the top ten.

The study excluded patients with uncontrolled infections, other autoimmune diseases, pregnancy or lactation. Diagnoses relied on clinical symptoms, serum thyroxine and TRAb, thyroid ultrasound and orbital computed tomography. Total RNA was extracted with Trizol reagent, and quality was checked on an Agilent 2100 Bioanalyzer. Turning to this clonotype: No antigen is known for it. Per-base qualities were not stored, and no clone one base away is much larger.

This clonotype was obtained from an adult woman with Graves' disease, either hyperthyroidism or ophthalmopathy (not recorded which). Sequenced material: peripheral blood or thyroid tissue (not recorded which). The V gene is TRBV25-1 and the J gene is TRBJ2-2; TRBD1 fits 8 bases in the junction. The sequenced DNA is TGTGCCAGCAGTGAGACAGGGGACACCGGGGAGCTGTTTTTT. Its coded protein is CASSETGDTGELFF.